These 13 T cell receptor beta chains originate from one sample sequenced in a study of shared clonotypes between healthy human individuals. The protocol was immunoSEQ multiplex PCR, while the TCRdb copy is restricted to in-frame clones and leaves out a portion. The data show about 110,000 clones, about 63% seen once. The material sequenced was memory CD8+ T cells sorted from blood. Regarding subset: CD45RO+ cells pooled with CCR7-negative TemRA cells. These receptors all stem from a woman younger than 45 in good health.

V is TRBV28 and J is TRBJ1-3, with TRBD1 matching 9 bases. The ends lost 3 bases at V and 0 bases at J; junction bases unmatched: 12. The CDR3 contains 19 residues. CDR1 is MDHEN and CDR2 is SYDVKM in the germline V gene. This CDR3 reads CASSFLWDRALRSGNTIYF. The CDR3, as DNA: TGTGCCAGCAGTTTTCTTTGGGACAGGGCCCTACGCTCTGGAAACACCATATATTTT.

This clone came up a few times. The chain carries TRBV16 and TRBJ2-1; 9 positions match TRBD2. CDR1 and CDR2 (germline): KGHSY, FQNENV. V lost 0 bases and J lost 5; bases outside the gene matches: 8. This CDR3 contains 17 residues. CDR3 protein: CASSQSAASGDNNEQFF. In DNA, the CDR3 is TGTGCCAGCAGCCAATCGGCGGCTAGCGGGGACAACAATGAGCAGTTCTTC.

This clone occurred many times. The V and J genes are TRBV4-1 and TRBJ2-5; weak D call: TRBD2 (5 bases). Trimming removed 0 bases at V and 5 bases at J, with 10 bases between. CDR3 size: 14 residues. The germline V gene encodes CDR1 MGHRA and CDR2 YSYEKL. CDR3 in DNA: TGCGCCAGCAGCCAAGAAGCGGAAGTGGAGACCCAGTACTTC. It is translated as CASSQEAEVETQYF.

In DNA, the CDR3 is TGCGCCAGCAGCCAAGTACGAGGGTTTGGGAAACTGTTTTTT. Protein product: CASSQVRGFGKLFF. V and J are TRBV4-1 and TRBJ1-4; D is ambiguous. The V end was cut by 1 base, the J end by 11 bases, with 14 bases between. The CDR3 loop spans 14 amino acids. Germline values: CDR1 MGHRA, CDR2 YSYEKL.

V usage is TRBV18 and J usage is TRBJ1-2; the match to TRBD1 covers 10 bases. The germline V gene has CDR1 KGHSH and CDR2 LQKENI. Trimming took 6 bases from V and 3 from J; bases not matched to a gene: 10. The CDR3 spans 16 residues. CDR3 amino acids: CASSPRDRGRYYGYTF. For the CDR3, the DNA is TGTGCCAGCTCTCCCCGGGACAGGGGAAGATACTATGGCTACACCTTC.

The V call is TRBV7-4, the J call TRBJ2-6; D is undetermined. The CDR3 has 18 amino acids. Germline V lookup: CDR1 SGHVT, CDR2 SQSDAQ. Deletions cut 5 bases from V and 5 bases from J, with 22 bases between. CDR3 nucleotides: TGTGCCAGCAGCGCGTTTAACAGCTCACAAAGTCGGGCCAACGTCCTGACTTTC. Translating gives CASSAFNSSQSRANVLTF.

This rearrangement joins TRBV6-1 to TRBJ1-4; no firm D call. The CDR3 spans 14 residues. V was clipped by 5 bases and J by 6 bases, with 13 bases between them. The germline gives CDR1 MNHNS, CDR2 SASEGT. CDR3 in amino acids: CASSSRRRDEKLFF. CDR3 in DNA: TGTGCCAGCAGTTCTCGACGGAGGGATGAAAAACTGTTTTTT.

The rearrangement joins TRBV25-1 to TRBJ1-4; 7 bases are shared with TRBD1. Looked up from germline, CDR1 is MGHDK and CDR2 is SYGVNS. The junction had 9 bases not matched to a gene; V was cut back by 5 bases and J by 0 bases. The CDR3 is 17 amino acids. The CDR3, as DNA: TGTGCCAGCAGTACATCCGGACAGGCCTCAACTAATGAAAAACTGTTTTTT. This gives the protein CASSTSGQASTNEKLFF.

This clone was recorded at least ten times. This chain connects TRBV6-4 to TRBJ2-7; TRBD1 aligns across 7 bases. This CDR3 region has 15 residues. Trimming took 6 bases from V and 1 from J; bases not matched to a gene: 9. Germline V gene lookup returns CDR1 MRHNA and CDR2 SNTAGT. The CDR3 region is CASSPGTDVSYEQYF. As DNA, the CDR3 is TGTGCCAGCAGCCCCGGGACAGACGTATCCTACGAGCAGTACTTC.

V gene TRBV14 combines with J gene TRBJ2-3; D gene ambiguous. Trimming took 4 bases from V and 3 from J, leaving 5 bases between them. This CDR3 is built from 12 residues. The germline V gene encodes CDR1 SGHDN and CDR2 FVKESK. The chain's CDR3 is CASSPGTDTQYF. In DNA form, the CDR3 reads TGTGCCAGCAGCCCTGGAACAGATACGCAGTATTTT.

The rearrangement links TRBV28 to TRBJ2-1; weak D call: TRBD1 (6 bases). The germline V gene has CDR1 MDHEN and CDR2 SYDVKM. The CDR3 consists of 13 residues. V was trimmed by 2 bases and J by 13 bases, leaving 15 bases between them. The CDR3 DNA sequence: TGTGCCAGCAGTTTAGCCGAACAGGGTCATCAGTTCTTC. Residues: CASSLAEQGHQFF.

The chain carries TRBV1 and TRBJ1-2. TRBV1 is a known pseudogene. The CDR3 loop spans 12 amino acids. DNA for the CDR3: TGCACCAGCAGCCGATCCTCCCATGGCTACACCTTC. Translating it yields CTSSRSSHGYTF.

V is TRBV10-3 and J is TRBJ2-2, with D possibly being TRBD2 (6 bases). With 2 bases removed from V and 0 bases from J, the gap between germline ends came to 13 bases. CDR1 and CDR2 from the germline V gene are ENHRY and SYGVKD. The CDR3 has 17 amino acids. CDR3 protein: CAISERRAGSNTGELFF. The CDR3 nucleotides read TGTGCCATCAGTGAGAGGCGGGCGGGGTCGAACACCGGGGAGCTGTTTTTT.